Presented here are 3 T cell receptor beta chains from one specimen sequenced in a study of blood T cell repertoires in COVID-19. TCRdb's table, derived via immunoSEQ multiplex PCR, lists solely in-frame clones and lacks some. The sample has around 100,000 clones, 86% seen once; the top ten hold roughly 4.5%. The material sequenced was peripheral blood. The receptor source for this set is a man in his forties or fifties with acute or convalescent COVID-19.

The chain links TRBV4-1 to TRBJ2-1, with a possible D match to TRBD2 (5 bases). From germline, CDR1 is MGHRA and CDR2 YSYEKL. V gave up 0 bases and J gave up 6 bases, with 9 bases separating them. The CDR3 consists of 14 residues. CDR3 DNA: TGCGCCAGCAGCCAAGAAACAGCGGTCAATGAGCAGTTCTTC. This sequence encodes CASSQETAVNEQFF.

V usage is TRBV24-1 and J usage is TRBJ1-5; 11 bases line up with TRBD1. This CDR3 contains 17 residues. The V gene's germline CDR1 is KGHDR and CDR2 SFDVKD. V lost 3 bases, J lost 4 bases, and 7 bases stayed unmatched. The CDR3: CATSDAPGTGGNQPQHF. Here the CDR3 DNA reads TGTGCCACCAGTGATGCCCCCGGGACAGGGGGGAATCAGCCCCAGCATTTT.

V is TRBV12-5 and J is TRBJ2-7; TRBD2 aligns across 8 bases. The V and J ends lost 3 bases and 3 bases, in that order; junction bases with no gene match: 1. CDR1 is LGHNT, CDR2 FRNRAP, per germline. The CDR3 totals 13 residues. The CDR3 nucleotides are TGTGCTAGTGGTTTCGGGACTAGCTACGAGCAGTACTTC. Its translation: CASGFGTSYEQYF.